This T cell receptor beta chain appears in the sequencing data of a study of vaccination effects on CD4 cells after COVID-19. Study-level information: Post-vaccine specimens arrived a median 72 days past the second dose. Study-wide points: Clonal contraction was marked in infection- and vaccine-induced clones late after vaccination.

Trimming shortened V by 2 bases and J by 4 bases, and 8 bases separated the two germline ends. There are 13 residues in the CDR3. Germline-derived CDR1 and CDR2 are SGHTA and FQGTGA. This clone was seen only a few times. Its antigen is still unknown. With roughly nine days of culture completed, CD4+ T cells were isolated. Documented for the person is a PCR-confirmed SARS-CoV-2 infection occurring between March and December 2020. Vaccination of participants consisted of two doses of either the BNT162b2 or mRNA-1273 vaccine. The authors replaced half the medium with IL-2 medium on days 3 and 7. This table comes from immunoSEQ multiplex PCR, and its TCRdb copy is limited to in-frame clones, with some not included. The sample lists tens of thousands of clones; roughly 75% were seen once.

J is TRBJ1-2 and V is TRBV7-3, with unresolved D. This clonotype was sampled from a human donor who had a prior SARS-CoV-2 infection. Sequenced material: CD4+ T cells from PBMCs cultured without peptide, taken after COVID-19 vaccination. As DNA, the CDR3 is TGTGCCAGCAGCTTAGGTGGGCGCTATGGCTACACCTTC. Protein product: CASSLGGRYGYTF.